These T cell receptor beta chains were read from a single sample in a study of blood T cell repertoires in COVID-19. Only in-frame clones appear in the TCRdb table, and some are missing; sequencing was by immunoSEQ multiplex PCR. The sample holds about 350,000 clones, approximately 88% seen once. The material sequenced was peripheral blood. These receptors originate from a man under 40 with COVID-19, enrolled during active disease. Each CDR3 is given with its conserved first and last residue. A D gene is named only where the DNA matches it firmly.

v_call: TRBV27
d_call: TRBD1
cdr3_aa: CASRIQGTEKLFF

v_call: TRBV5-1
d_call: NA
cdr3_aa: CASSLVVGENTEAFF

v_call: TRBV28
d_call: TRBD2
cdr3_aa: CASSSGLAVPSSSYNEQFF

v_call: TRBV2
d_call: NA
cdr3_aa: CASSEDRGAVEAFF

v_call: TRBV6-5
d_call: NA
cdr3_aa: CASSYLAAYNEQFF

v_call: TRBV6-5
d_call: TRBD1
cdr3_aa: CASSRDRAGANVLTF

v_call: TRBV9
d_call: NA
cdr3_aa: CASSVDQASPLHF

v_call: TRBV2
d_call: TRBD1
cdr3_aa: CASRNTGGSYEQYF

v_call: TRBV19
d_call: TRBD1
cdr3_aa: CASDPGGYGNTIYF

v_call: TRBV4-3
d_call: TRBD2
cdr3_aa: CASSQEGGKIPSSYEQYF

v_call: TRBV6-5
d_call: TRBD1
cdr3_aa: CASSSFRDRRNYGYTF

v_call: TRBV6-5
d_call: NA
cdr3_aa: CASSLLQADTQYF

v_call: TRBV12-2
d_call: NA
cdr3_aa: CASRLEWEEGCGTQYF

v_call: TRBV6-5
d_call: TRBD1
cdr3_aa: CASSSRQGHGYGYTF

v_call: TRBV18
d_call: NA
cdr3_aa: CASSPASGYEAFF

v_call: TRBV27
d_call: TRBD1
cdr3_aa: CASSPYTGGTVYEQYF

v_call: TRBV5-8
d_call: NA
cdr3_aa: CASSPRRGEQFF

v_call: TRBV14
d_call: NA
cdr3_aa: CASSPHDTYGYTF

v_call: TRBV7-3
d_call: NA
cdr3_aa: CASSLGRGTGSYNEQFF

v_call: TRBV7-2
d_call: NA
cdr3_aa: CASSLSGSYGNQPQHF

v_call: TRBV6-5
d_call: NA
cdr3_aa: CASSYRGTENEKLFF

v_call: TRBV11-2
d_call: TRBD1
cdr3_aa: CASSLARWTGDTDTQYF